Presented here are 9 T cell receptor beta chains from one specimen sequenced in a study of T-cell memory formation after mild COVID-19. Each CDR3 protein gets one entry after TCRdb re-called the 5' RACE reads with MiXCR. The table has about 350,000 distinct CDR3 sequences, roughly 15% seen once; the top ten hold about a fifth. The sample taken for sequencing was PBMCs or a T cell subset sorted from them (not recorded which). These receptors all come from a man aged 18 to 30 who had mild COVID-19 (a few samples of this study predate the infection). Cell type and time point are not known.

This chain joins TRBV6-5 and TRBJ1-1; tentative D call: TRBD1 (5 bases). The germline gives CDR1 MNHEY, CDR2 SVGAGI. Trimming removed 2 bases at V and 3 bases at J, with 16 bases between. The CDR3 contains 16 residues. The CDR3 DNA follows: TGTGCCAGCAGTTACGGGGGATCTCGCAGAGACACTGAAGCTTTCTTT. Translation gives CASSYGGSRRDTEAFF.

The V gene is TRBV7-2, the J gene TRBJ2-2; unclear D gene. The germline gives CDR1 SGHTA, CDR2 FQGNSA. V lost 1 base and J lost 2, with 8 bases in between. The CDR3 runs to 15 residues. CDR3 DNA: TGTGCCAGCAGCTTAGGGGTCTTAAACACCGGGGAGCTGTTTTTT. Its translation is CASSLGVLNTGELFF.

This clonotype appeared many times. This chain joins TRBV11-2 and TRBJ2-3; 8 nucleotides match TRBD2. V trimming: 3 bases; J trimming: 1 base; junction bases outside the gene matches: 6. Germline V gene data show CDR1 as SGHAT and CDR2 as FQNNGV. The CDR3 has 16 amino acids. This chain's CDR3 is CASSFYFSGGTDTQYF. The CDR3 DNA follows: TGTGCCAGCAGCTTCTATTTTAGCGGGGGCACAGATACGCAGTATTTT. Full variable domain (missing parts from reference TRBV11-2 and TRBJ2-3): EAGVAQSPRYKIIEKRQSVAFWCNPISGHATLYWYQQILGQGPKLLIQFQNNGVVDDSQLPKDRFSAERLKGVDSTLKIQPAKLEDSAVYLCASSFYFSGGTDTQYFGPGTRLTVL.

The table lists this clonotype with many counts. The chain links TRBV5-1 to TRBJ2-5; D may be TRBD1 (6 bases). The CDR3 is 15 amino acids. The V and J ends lost 1 base and 2 bases respectively, with 12 bases between them. Germline-derived CDR1 and CDR2 are SGHRS and YFSETQ. The CDR3 coding sequence is TGCGCCAGCAGCTTGAATCCGGGGACACAAGAGACCCAGTACTTC. Amino acid sequence: CASSLNPGTQETQYF. The variable domain in full, completed from reference TRBV5-1 and TRBJ2-5, reads KAGVTQTPRYLIKTRGQQVTLSCSPISGHRSVSWYQQTPGQGLQFLFEYFSETQRNKGNFPGRFSGRQFSNSRSEMNVSTLELGDSALYLCASSLNPGTQETQYFGPGTRLLVL.

This clonotype has just a few counts. The chain is built from TRBV7-8 and TRBJ2-3; D is unresolved. CDR1 and CDR2 from the germline V gene are SGHVS and FQNEAQ. The ends were cut back, 5 bases at V and 4 bases at J, with 13 bases in the middle. There are 14 residues in the CDR3. CDR3 nucleotide sequence: TGTGCCAGCAGCCCCCGACGGGTAGCAGATACGCAGTATTTT. Amino acid sequence: CASSPRRVADTQYF.

There are a few counts of this clonotype. This chain uses TRBV6-1 with TRBJ2-1, with D unclear. This CDR3 has 13 amino acids. The V and J ends lost 1 base and 9 bases respectively, with 10 bases between them. Germline CDR1 is MNHNS and CDR2 is SASEGT. This chain's CDR3 is CASSEGEWGEQFF. CDR3 nucleotide sequence: TGTGCCAGCAGTGAAGGGGAATGGGGTGAGCAGTTCTTC.

The chain couples TRBV27 to TRBJ1-6; D unclear. V was pared by 3 bases and J by 7 bases, with 16 bases between. This CDR3 has 16 residues. Per the germline V gene, CDR1 is MNHEY and CDR2 is SMNVEV (reference sequence). CDR3 coding DNA: TGTGCCAGCAGTTTCCGGAAGACGGGAAAGAATTCACCCCTCCACTTT. Residues: CASSFRKTGKNSPLHF.

V and J are TRBV7-2 and TRBJ1-2; possible D gene TRBD1, 6 bases. The CDR3 totals 16 residues. Germline V gives CDR1 SGHTA, CDR2 FQGNSA. V was cut by 5 bases and J by 3 bases, with 19 bases left in between. CDR3 in amino acids: CASSGGGGAMDYGYTF. The CDR3 DNA follows: TGTGCCAGCAGCGGGGGCGGAGGGGCCATGGACTATGGCTACACCTTC.

This clonotype showed up just a few times. This chain joins TRBV6-2 or TRBV6-3 and TRBJ2-5, with 10 bases lining up with TRBD2. The J segment lost 1 base and the V segment lost 7 bases, leaving 12 bases of the junction unmatched. Looked up from germline, CDR1 is MNHEY and CDR2 is SVGEGT. The CDR3 spans 17 residues. In DNA form, the CDR3 reads TGTGCCAGCACCCTCGGGTGGCGGACTAGCGGCCAAGAGACCCAGTACTTC. It is translated as CASTLGWRTSGQETQYF.